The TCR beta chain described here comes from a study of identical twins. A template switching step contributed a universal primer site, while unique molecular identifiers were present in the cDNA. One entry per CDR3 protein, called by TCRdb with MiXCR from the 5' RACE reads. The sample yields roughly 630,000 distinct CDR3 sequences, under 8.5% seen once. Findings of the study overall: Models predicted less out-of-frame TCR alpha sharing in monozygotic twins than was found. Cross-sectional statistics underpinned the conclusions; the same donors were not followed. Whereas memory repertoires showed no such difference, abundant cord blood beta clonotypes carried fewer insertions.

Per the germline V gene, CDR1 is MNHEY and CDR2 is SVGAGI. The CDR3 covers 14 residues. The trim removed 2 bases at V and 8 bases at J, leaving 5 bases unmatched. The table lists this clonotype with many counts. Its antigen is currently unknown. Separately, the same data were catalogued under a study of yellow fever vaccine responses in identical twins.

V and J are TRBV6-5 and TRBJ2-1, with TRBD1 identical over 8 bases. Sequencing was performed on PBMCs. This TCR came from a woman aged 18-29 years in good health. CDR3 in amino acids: CASSYPGQGDEQFF. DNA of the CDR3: TGTGCCAGCAGTTACCCAGGACAGGGCGATGAGCAGTTCTTC.